These T cell receptor beta chains were read from a single sample in a study of blood T cells in healthy people across ages. One entry per CDR3 protein results from TCRdb running MiXCR on the 5' RACE reads. The table shows some 1.1 million distinct CDR3 sequences, with roughly two fifths occurring only once. The specimen sequenced was blood. All receptors derive from a man between 18 and 35 years old in good health. Each CDR3 is given with its conserved first and last residue. Fields, in order: V gene, D gene, J gene, CDR3 protein. The D gene is left open where the match is weak.

V: TRBV4-3
D: NA
J: TRBJ2-3
CDR3: CASSLGVLDTQYF

V: TRBV20-1
D: TRBD1
J: TRBJ1-5
CDR3: CSARSTGVSNQPQHF

V: TRBV10-2
D: NA
J: TRBJ2-7
CDR3: CASSPPLSSYEQYF

V: TRBV6-2/TRBV6-3
D: NA
J: TRBJ1-4
CDR3: CASSSAPDRINEKLFF

V: TRBV6-5
D: NA
J: TRBJ1-5
CDR3: CASSISGTGGNQPQHF

V: TRBV6-6
D: NA
J: NA
CDR3: CASRKDSYNEQYF

V: TRBV20-1
D: NA
J: TRBJ2-7
CDR3: CSASPGTFAYEQYF

V: TRBV6-6
D: NA
J: TRBJ1-1
CDR3: CVSSYSRAQNTEAFF

V: TRBV2
D: TRBD1
J: TRBJ1-5
CDR3: CASRADRGHQPQHF

V: TRBV6-5
D: TRBD2
J: TRBJ2-3
CDR3: CASSYPAGDSTDTQYF

V: TRBV4-1
D: NA
J: TRBJ2-3
CDR3: CASSQEERPSGGDTQYF

V: TRBV25-1
D: NA
J: TRBJ2-3
CDR3: CASSEQYRTTDTQYF

V: TRBV14
D: NA
J: TRBJ2-3
CDR3: CASSQGTPRGTQYF

V: TRBV6-2/TRBV6-3
D: NA
J: TRBJ2-1
CDR3: CASSLDARGSYNEQFF

V: TRBV4-3
D: NA
J: TRBJ1-2
CDR3: CASSPGVGLNYGYTF

V: TRBV29-1
D: NA
J: TRBJ1-1
CDR3: CSVETGRHTEAFF

V: TRBV27
D: NA
J: TRBJ2-2
CDR3: CASSPTGAGIGELFF

V: TRBV20-1
D: NA
J: TRBJ1-5
CDR3: CSAQGGFNQPQHF

V: TRBV6-5
D: NA
J: TRBJ1-1
CDR3: CASSLIAVPTEAFF

V: TRBV6-6
D: TRBD1
J: TRBJ2-5
CDR3: CASSYTPGQKETQYF

V: TRBV27
D: NA
J: TRBJ1-2
CDR3: CASSSAGPYGYTF

V: TRBV11-1
D: NA
J: TRBJ2-4
CDR3: CASSLTGNIQYF

V: TRBV30
D: NA
J: TRBJ2-3
CDR3: CAWSVQRADTQYF

V: TRBV27
D: TRBD2
J: TRBJ2-1
CDR3: CASSGSGGYYNEQFF

V: TRBV20-1
D: NA
J: TRBJ1-6
CDR3: CSAREASTRGGSPLHF

V: TRBV30
D: NA
J: TRBJ2-1
CDR3: CAWSKNNEQFF

V: TRBV3-1
D: NA
J: TRBJ2-1
CDR3: CASSQDRKRDEQFF

V: TRBV11-2
D: NA
J: TRBJ2-1
CDR3: CASSLGVRGNPYNEQFF

V: TRBV6-6
D: NA
J: TRBJ2-1
CDR3: CASMDPDPRNEQFF

V: TRBV6-2/TRBV6-3
D: NA
J: TRBJ1-1
CDR3: CASSYRQDEAFF

V: TRBV6-6
D: NA
J: NA
CDR3: CASREWSDEQYF

V: TRBV12-5
D: NA
J: TRBJ2-2
CDR3: CASGFLPQGSGELFF

V: TRBV27
D: NA
J: TRBJ1-1
CDR3: CASGILQGKIQSAFF

V: TRBV10-3
D: NA
J: TRBJ2-7
CDR3: CAISESAYEQYF

V: TRBV20-1
D: NA
J: TRBJ1-4
CDR3: CSARAPGGEKLFF

V: TRBV12-3/TRBV12-4
D: NA
J: TRBJ1-6
CDR3: CASSLGVYSSPLHF

V: TRBV18
D: NA
J: TRBJ1-4
CDR3: CATSPGLPQQGLNEKLFF

V: TRBV6-2/TRBV6-3
D: NA
J: TRBJ2-4
CDR3: CASSYSRNIQYF

V: TRBV7-2
D: NA
J: TRBJ2-7
CDR3: CASSLGQNSYEQYF

V: TRBV7-2
D: NA
J: TRBJ1-6
CDR3: CASSLVFDRSNSPLHF

V: TRBV6-4
D: NA
J: TRBJ1-5
CDR3: CASRDGGNQPQHF

V: TRBV3-1
D: TRBD1
J: TRBJ1-4
CDR3: CASSQDTGATNEKLFF

V: TRBV9
D: NA
J: TRBJ2-1
CDR3: CASSEALSEGAPNEQFF

V: TRBV6-1
D: NA
J: TRBJ1-1
CDR3: CASSEGGPRKNTEAFF

V: TRBV7-9
D: NA
J: TRBJ1-1
CDR3: CASSLLAEKAFF

V: TRBV3-1
D: TRBD1
J: NA
CDR3: CASSRLGTAYNEQYF

V: TRBV5-1
D: NA
J: TRBJ2-4
CDR3: CASSRTPGRLNKNIQYF

V: TRBV29-1
D: NA
J: TRBJ1-1
CDR3: CSVPPARQGAFF

V: TRBV27
D: NA
J: TRBJ2-1
CDR3: CASSFRGPNYNEQFF

V: TRBV2
D: NA
J: TRBJ1-5
CDR3: CASSGPGGLSNQPQHF

V: TRBV4-3
D: NA
J: TRBJ2-2
CDR3: CASSQDSETYNTGELFF